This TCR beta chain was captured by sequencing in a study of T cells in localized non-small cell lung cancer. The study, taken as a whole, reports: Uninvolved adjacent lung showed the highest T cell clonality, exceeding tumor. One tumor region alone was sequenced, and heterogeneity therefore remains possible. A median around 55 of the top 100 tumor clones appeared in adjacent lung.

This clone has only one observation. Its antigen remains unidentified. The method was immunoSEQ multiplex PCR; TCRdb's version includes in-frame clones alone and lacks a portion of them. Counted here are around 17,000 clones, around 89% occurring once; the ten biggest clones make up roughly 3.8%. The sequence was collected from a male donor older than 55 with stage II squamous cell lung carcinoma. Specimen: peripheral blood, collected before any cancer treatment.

CDR3 bases: TGCGCCAGCAGCTTGGGGAGCGGGGAAGAGACCCAGTACTTC. It encodes CASSLGSGEETQYF. The genes are TRBV5-1 and TRBJ2-5, with 7 bases matching TRBD2. The germline V gene has CDR1 SGHRS and CDR2 YFSETQ. The CDR3 loop spans 14 amino acids. V lost 0 bases and J lost 3; bases outside the gene matches: 2.